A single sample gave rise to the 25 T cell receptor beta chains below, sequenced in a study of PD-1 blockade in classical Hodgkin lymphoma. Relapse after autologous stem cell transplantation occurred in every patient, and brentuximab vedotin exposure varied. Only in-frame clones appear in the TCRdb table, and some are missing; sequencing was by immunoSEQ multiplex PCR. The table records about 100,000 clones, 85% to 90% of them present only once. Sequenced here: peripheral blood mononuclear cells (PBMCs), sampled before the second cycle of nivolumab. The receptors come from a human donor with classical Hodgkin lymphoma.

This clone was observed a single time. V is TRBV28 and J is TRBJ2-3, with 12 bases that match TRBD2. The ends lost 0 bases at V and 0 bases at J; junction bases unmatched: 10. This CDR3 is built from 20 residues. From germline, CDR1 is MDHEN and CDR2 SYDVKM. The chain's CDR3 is CASSLWASGGETSSTDTQYF. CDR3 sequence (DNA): TGTGCCAGCAGTTTATGGGCTAGCGGGGGGGAAACCTCTAGCACAGATACGCAGTATTTT.

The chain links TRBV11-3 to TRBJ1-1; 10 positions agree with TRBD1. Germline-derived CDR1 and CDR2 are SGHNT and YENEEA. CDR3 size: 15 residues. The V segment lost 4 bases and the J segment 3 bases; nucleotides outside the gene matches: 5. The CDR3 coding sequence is TGTGCCAGCAGCTCGGGACAGGGGACGGACACTGAAGCTTTCTTT. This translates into CASSSGQGTDTEAFF. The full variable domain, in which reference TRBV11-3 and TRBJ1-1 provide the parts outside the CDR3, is EAGVVQSPRYKIIEKKQPVAFWCNPISGHNTLYWYLQNLGQGPELLIRYENEEAVDDSQLPKDRFSAERLKGVDSTLKIQPAELGDSAVYLCASSSGQGTDTEAFFGQGTRLTVV.

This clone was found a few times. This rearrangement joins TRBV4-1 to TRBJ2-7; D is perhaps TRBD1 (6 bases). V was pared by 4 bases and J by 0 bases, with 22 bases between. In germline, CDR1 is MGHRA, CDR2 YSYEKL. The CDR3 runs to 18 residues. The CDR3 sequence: CASSPWGRRDRDSYEQYF. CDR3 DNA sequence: TGCGCCAGCAGCCCTTGGGGGCGCCGGGACCGGGACTCCTACGAGCAGTACTTC.

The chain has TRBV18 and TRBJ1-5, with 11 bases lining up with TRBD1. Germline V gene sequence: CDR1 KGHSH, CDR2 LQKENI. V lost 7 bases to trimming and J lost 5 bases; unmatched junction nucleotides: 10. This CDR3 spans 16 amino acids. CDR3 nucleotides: TGTGCCAGCTTATCCGGGACAGGGGGAAGGGATCAGCCCCAGCATTTT. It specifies CASLSGTGGRDQPQHF.

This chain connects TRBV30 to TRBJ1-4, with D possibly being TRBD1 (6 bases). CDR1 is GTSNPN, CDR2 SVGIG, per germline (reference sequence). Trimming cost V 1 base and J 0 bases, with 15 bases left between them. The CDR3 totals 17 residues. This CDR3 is CAWSGGHPFATNEKLFF. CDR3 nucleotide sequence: TGTGCCTGGAGTGGGGGGCACCCATTTGCAACTAATGAAAAACTGTTTTTT.

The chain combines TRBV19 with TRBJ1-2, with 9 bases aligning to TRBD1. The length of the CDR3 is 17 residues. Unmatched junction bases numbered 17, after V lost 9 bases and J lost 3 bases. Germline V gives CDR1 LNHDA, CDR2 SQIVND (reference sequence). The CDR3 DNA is TGTGCCAGCTTGGACAGGGGTTCCCCCCGAGACGACTATGGCTACACCTTC. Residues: CASLDRGSPRDDYGYTF.

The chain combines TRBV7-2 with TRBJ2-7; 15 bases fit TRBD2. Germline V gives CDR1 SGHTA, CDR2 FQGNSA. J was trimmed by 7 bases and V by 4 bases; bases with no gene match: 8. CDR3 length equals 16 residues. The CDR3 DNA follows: TGTGCCAGCAGCTCCGGACTAGCGGGGGGGAAAAGTGAGCAGTACTTC. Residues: CASSSGLAGGKSEQYF.

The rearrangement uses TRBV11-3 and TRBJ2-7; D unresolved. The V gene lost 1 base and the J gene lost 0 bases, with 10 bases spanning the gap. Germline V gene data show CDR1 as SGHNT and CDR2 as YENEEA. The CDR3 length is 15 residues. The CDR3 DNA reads TGTGCCAGCAGCTTAGGGGCGTCAGTCTCCTACGAGCAGTACTTC. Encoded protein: CASSLGASVSYEQYF.

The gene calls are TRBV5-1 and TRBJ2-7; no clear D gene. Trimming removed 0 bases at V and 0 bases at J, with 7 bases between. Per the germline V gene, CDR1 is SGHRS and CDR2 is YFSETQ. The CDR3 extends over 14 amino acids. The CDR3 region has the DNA TGCGCCAGCAGCTTGGCCCGATACTCCTACGAGCAGTACTTC. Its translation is CASSLARYSYEQYF.

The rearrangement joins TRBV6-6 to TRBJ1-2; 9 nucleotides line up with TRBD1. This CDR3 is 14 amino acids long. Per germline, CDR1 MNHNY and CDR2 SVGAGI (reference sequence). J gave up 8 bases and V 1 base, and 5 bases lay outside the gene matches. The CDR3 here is CASSYWDRESGYTF. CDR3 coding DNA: TGTGCCAGCAGTTACTGGGACAGGGAATCCGGCTACACCTTC.

The chain's CDR3 is CASSLVDNYGYTF. The CDR3 DNA reads as TGCGCCAGCAGCTTGGTTGATAACTATGGCTACACCTTC. This rearrangement joins TRBV5-1 to TRBJ1-2; D is uncertain. V gave up 0 bases and J gave up 1 base, with 4 bases separating them. The germline V gene encodes CDR1 SGHRS and CDR2 YFSETQ. This CDR3 has 13 amino acids.

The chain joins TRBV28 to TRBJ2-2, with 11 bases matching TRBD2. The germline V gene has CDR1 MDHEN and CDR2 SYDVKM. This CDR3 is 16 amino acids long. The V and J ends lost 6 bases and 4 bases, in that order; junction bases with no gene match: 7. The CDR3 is CASRVAGGLITGELFF. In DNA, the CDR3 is TGTGCCAGCAGAGTAGCGGGGGGGCTAATCACCGGGGAGCTGTTTTTT.

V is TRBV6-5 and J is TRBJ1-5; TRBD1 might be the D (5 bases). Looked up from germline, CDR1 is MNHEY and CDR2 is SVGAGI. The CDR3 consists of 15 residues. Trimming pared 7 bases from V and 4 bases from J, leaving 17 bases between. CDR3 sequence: CASIGSGGRNQPQHF. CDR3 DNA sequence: TGTGCCAGCATAGGTTCGGGGGGACGGAATCAGCCCCAGCATTTT.

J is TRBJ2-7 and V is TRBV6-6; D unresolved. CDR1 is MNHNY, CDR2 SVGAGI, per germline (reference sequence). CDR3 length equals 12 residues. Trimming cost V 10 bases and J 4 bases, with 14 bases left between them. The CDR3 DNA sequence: TGTGCCACTGCAGGCTACAAGTACGAGCAGTACTTC. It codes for CATAGYKYEQYF.

CDR3 residues: CASSVGQEGQPQHF. CDR3 DNA: TGTGCCAGCAGCGTCGGGCAGGAAGGTCAGCCCCAGCATTTT. The rearrangement joins TRBV9 to TRBJ1-5; D remains unclear. The ends were cut back, 2 bases at V and 6 bases at J, with 12 bases in the middle. The CDR3 consists of 14 residues. Germline V gene lookup returns CDR1 SGDLS and CDR2 YYNGEE.

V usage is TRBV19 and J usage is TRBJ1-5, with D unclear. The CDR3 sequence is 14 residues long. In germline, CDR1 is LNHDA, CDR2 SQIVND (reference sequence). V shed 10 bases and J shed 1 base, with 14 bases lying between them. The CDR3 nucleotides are TGTGCCACGAATCGTCCAGGAAGCAATCAGCCCCAGCATTTT. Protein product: CATNRPGSNQPQHF.

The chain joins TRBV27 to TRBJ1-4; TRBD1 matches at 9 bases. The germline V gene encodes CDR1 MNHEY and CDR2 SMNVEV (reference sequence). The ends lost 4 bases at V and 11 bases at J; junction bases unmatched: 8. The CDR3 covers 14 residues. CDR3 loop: CASSWRGQGEKLFF. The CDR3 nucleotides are TGTGCCAGCAGTTGGAGGGGACAGGGAGAGAAACTGTTTTTT.

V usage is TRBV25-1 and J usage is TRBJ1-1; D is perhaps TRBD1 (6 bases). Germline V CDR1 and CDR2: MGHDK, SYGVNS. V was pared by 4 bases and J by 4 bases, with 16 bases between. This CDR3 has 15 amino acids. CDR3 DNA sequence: TGTGCCAGCAGTGTCCTCCGGCAGGGGAGCACTGAAGCTTTCTTT. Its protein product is CASSVLRQGSTEAFF.

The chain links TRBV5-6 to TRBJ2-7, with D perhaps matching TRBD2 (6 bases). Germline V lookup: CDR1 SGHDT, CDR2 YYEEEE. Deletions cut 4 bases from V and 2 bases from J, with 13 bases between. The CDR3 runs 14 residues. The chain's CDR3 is CASSPRGSPYEQYF. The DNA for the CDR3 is TGTGCCAGCAGCCCGCGGGGTAGTCCCTACGAGCAGTACTTC.

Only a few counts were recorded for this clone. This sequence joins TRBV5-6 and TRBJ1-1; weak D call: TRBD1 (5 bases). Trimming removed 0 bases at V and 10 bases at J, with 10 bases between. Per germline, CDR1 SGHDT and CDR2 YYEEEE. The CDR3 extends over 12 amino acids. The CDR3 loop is CASSLAGEGAFF. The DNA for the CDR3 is TGTGCCAGCAGCTTGGCGGGGGAGGGAGCTTTCTTT.

The CDR3 here is CASTGTGTEAFF. CDR3 nucleotide sequence: TGTGCCAGCACGGGGACGGGGACTGAAGCTTTCTTT. The chain joins TRBV28 to TRBJ1-1; D is perhaps TRBD1 (5 bases). V gave up 7 bases and J gave up 5 bases, with 11 bases separating them. The CDR3 length is 12 residues. The germline V gene has CDR1 MDHEN and CDR2 SYDVKM. Full variable domain (remainder filled in from reference TRBV28 and TRBJ1-1): DVKVTQSSRYLVKRTGEKVFLECVQDMDHENMFWYRQDPGLGLRLIYFSYDVKMKEKGDIPEGYSVSREKKERFSLILESASTNQTSMYLCASTGTGTEAFFGQGTRLTVV.

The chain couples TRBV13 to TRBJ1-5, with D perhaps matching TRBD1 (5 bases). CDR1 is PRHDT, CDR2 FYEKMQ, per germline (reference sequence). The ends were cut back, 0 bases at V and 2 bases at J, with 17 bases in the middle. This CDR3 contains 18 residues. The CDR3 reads CASSLGGLGARGNQPQHF. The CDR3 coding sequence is TGTGCCAGCAGCTTAGGAGGTCTAGGGGCAAGGGGCAATCAGCCCCAGCATTTT.

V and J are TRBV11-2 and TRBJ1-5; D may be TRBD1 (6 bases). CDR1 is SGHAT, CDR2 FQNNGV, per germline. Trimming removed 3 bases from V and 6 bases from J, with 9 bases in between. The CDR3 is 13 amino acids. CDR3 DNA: TGTGCCAGCAGCTTTCAGGGGCCTCAGCCCCAGCATTTT. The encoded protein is CASSFQGPQPQHF.

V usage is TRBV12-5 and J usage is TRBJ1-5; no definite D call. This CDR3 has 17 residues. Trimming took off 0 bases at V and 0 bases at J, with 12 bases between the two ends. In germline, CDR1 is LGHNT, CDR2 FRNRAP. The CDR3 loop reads CASGLVTTAYSNQPQHF. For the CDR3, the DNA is TGTGCTAGTGGTTTGGTAACAACCGCCTATAGCAATCAGCCCCAGCATTTT.

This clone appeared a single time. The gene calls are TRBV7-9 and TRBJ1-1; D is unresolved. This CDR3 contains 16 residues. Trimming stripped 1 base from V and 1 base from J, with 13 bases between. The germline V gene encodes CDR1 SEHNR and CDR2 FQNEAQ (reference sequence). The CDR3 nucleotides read TGTGCCAGCAGCTTAGGAGGAAAGGGAGGGAACACTGAAGCTTTCTTT. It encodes CASSLGGKGGNTEAFF.